This T cell receptor (beta chain) is from a study of regulatory T cells in long-lasting Graves disease. General study points: Those with persistent Graves' had less TCR diversity than newly diagnosed patients.

As concerns this clonotype: Its antigen is as yet unknown. The junction and the germline gene differ at one end; a read error may be behind it.

The time point is: newly diagnosed GD, antithyroid drugs for less than 3 months. RNA extracted from PBMCs served as the sequencing template. Those enrolled as patients came out of an endocrinology department in Xi'an, China. Construction of TCR beta libraries relied on iRepertoire HTBI primers and on Arm-PCR targeting CDR3 regions. TCRdb used MiXCR to reprocess the multiplex PCR reads, holding one entry per CDR3 protein. Of approximately 540,000 distinct CDR3 sequences in the sample, 9.5% to 15% were seen once. This sample was shared with a second study, whose subject was T cells in Graves' hyperthyroidism and ophthalmopathy.

This specimen was peripheral blood mononuclear cells (PBMCs), taken at new diagnosis, from a patient treated with antithyroid drugs. This TCR was sampled from a woman in her twenties or thirties with Graves disease.

The CDR3 nucleotides read TGTGCCAGCAGCTTATCAGCGGGAGGGATCGATGAGCAGTCCTTC. Encoded protein: CASSLSAGGIDEQSF. V usage is TRBV13 and J usage is TRBJ2-1; 10 bases are a match to TRBD2. The CDR3 extends over 15 amino acids. Germline V CDR1 and CDR2: PRHDT, FYEKMQ (reference sequence).